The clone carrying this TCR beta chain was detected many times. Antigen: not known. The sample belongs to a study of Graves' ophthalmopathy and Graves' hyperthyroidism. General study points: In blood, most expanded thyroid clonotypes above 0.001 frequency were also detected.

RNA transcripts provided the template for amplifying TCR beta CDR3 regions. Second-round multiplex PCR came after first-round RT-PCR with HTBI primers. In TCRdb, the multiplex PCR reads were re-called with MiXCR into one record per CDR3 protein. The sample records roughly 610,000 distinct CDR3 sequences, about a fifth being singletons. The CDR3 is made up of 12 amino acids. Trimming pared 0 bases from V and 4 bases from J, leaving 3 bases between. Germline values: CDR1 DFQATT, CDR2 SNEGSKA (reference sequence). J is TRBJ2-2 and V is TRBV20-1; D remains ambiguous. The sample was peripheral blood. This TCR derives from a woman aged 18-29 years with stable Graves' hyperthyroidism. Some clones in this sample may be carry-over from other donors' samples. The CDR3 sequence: CSARDPTGELFF. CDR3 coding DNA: TGCAGTGCTAGAGACCCCACCGGGGAGCTGTTTTTT.